This TCR beta chain is from a study of T-cell memory formation after mild COVID-19. Across the study: TCR clusters largely stayed donor specific.

Constant-segment primers served in 5'RACE that generated TCR alpha and TCR beta cDNA libraries bearing sample barcodes and UMIs. TCRdb fed the 5' RACE reads into MiXCR, producing one record per CDR3 protein. The sample lists 500,000 to 600,000 distinct CDR3 sequences, about 20% occurring once. Trimming removed 6 bases from V and 2 bases from J, with 11 bases in between. Germline CDR1 is SNHLY and CDR2 is FYNNEI. CDR3 length: 15 amino acids. General study results and limits: Researchers found some responding clones in pre-infection memory, a sign that cross-reactive memory joined. Those CD4+ clones that contracted were mainly in CM and EM (CD8+ ones in EMRA).

This clonotype was counted only a few times. Its antigen is currently unknown. The source material was PBMCs or a T cell subset sorted from them (not recorded which). The origin of this receptor is an adult woman who had mild COVID-19 (a few samples of this study predate the infection). Cell type and time point are not known. This chain joins TRBV2 and TRBJ2-6, with no clear D. CDR3 sequence: CASRILFAGANVLTF. CDR3 nucleotides: TGTGCCAGCAGGATCCTTTTCGCTGGGGCCAACGTCCTGACTTTC.